These 22 T cell receptor beta chains share one sample of origin, sequenced in a study of blood T cell repertoires in COVID-19. Libraries were prepared by immunoSEQ multiplex PCR; TCRdb keeps only in-frame clonotypes and omits some of them. The sample lists 110,000 or so clones; roughly 88% were seen once. The sequencing sample was made of peripheral blood. These receptors were obtained from a woman in her sixties or seventies who had recovered from COVID-19.

V and J are TRBV5-4 and TRBJ2-3, with 9 bases lining up with TRBD2. The J segment lost 2 bases and the V segment lost 6 bases, leaving 7 bases of the junction unmatched. Germline values: CDR1 SGHNT, CDR2 YYREEE (reference sequence). The CDR3 has 15 amino acids. CDR3 bases: TGTGCCAGCACCGGGGCGGGGGGGACCACAGATACGCAGTATTTT. This gives the protein CASTGAGGTTDTQYF.

The CDR3 region is CASSRAMFGELFF. As DNA, the CDR3 is TGTGCCAGCAGCCGAGCAATGTTCGGGGAGCTGTTTTTT. The chain carries TRBV3-1 (or the pseudogene TRBV3-2) and TRBJ2-2; D is uncertain. From germline, CDR1 is LGHDT and CDR2 YNNKEL (reference sequence). Trimming removed 4 bases at V and 7 bases at J, with 10 bases between. The CDR3 is 13 residues long.

The chain uses TRBV24-1 and TRBJ2-1, with a tentative D call TRBD1 (6 bases). In germline, CDR1 is KGHDR, CDR2 SFDVKD. V shed 7 bases and J shed 9 bases, with 15 bases lying between them. The CDR3 runs to 13 residues. The CDR3 region is CATRRQASGEQFF. The CDR3 bases are TGTGCCACCAGACGACAGGCGAGCGGTGAGCAGTTCTTC.

The chain uses TRBV5-6 and TRBJ2-7, with TRBD1 as a possible D gene (6 bases). The germline V gene has CDR1 SGHDT and CDR2 YYEEEE. V shed 1 base and J shed 2 bases, with 10 bases lying between them. The CDR3 loop spans 14 amino acids. CDR3 DNA: TGTGCCAGCAGCTTGCGGGGACAACCCTACGAGCAGTACTTC. It encodes CASSLRGQPYEQYF.

The rearrangement links TRBV19 to TRBJ2-3; no clear D gene. Germline values: CDR1 LNHDA, CDR2 SQIVND (reference sequence). V lost 4 bases and J 2 bases, leaving 10 bases between the germline ends. This CDR3 has 14 residues. The CDR3 region is CASSSPSSTDTQYF. The CDR3 DNA follows: TGTGCCAGTAGTAGTCCAAGCTCCACAGATACGCAGTATTTT.

The V and J genes are TRBV28 and TRBJ1-3; 10 bases agree with TRBD1. Germline-derived CDR1 and CDR2 are MDHEN and SYDVKM. The CDR3 consists of 16 residues. After removal of 6 bases from V and 4 bases from J, the junction contained 9 bases not matched to a gene. The DNA of the CDR3 is TGTGCCAGCAGCCCCGACAGGGGGCGCGCGGGAAACACCATATATTTT. Translation gives CASSPDRGRAGNTIYF.

The chain combines TRBV28 with TRBJ2-7; no definite D call. The germline V gene has CDR1 MDHEN and CDR2 SYDVKM. The V end lost 3 bases, the J end lost 2 bases, and 8 bases lay between the germline ends. The CDR3 length is 13 residues. In DNA form, the CDR3 reads TGTGCCAGCAGTTTTATGGCCGCCTACGAGCAGTACTTC. The encoded protein is CASSFMAAYEQYF.

The chain joins TRBV25-1 to TRBJ2-6; no reliable D call. Trimming cost V 1 base and J 9 bases, with 7 bases left between them. The CDR3 spans 13 residues. Germline assignment: CDR1 MGHDK and CDR2 SYGVNS. The DNA for the CDR3 is TGTGCCAGCAGTGAATGGTTCGGCAACGTCCTGACTTTC. This translates into CASSEWFGNVLTF.

V and J are TRBV2 and TRBJ1-2; unclear D gene. The ends were cut back, 8 bases at V and 8 bases at J, with 12 bases in the middle. Germline assignment: CDR1 SNHLY and CDR2 FYNNEI. This CDR3 spans 11 amino acids. CDR3: CASRELFGYTF. The CDR3 coding sequence is TGTGCCAGCCGGGAATTGTTCGGCTACACCTTC. Supplemented by reference TRBV2 and TRBJ1-2, the full variable domain reads EPEVTQTPSHQVTQMGQEVILRCVPISNHLYFYWYRQILGQKVEFLVSFYNNEISEKSEIFDDQFSVERPDGSNFTLKIRSTKLEDSAMYFCASRELFGYTFGSGTRLTVV.

The chain couples TRBV7-9 to TRBJ1-2; the D is unclear. V lost 6 bases and J 8 bases, leaving 13 bases between the germline ends. This CDR3 spans 12 amino acids. Germline CDR1 and CDR2: SEHNR and FQNEAQ (reference sequence). The CDR3 region is CASSAETFGYTF. In nucleotides, the CDR3 is TGTGCCAGCAGTGCCGAAACTTTCGGCTACACCTTC.

In this sample, this clone turned up a few times. CDR3 sequence: CASRAGTRDETQYF. The CDR3, as DNA: TGTGCCAGCCGGGCCGGGACTAGAGATGAGACCCAGTACTTC. This sequence joins TRBV14 and TRBJ2-5, with TRBD2 identical over 8 bases. After removal of 8 bases from V and 5 bases from J, the junction contained 10 bases not matched to a gene. The CDR3 is 14 amino acids. Germline CDR1 SGHDN, CDR2 FVKESK.

This rearrangement joins TRBV5-5 to TRBJ1-1; D remains ambiguous. The CDR3 spans 15 residues. V dropped 3 bases and J dropped 5 bases, with 17 bases sitting between them. Germline V gene sequence: CDR1 SGHKS, CDR2 YYEKEE (reference sequence). CDR3 protein: CASSSHPPGETEAFF. CDR3 sequence (DNA): TGTGCCAGCAGCTCCCACCCGCCAGGCGAAACTGAAGCTTTCTTT.

The chain combines TRBV2 with TRBJ2-3; 11 positions match TRBD1. This CDR3 is 16 amino acids long. V trimming: 10 bases; J trimming: 1 base; junction bases outside the gene matches: 10. CDR1 is SNHLY and CDR2 is FYNNEI in the germline V gene. The CDR3 loop reads CATLRGQGVGTDTQYF. For the CDR3, the DNA is TGTGCCACCTTGAGGGGACAGGGGGTGGGCACAGATACGCAGTATTTT.

The chain links TRBV28 to TRBJ2-1; the match to TRBD2 covers 7 bases. V lost 4 bases to trimming and J lost 0 bases; unmatched junction nucleotides: 6. Germline V lookup: CDR1 MDHEN, CDR2 SYDVKM. This CDR3 region has 16 residues. The chain's CDR3 is CASSSRLAGSYNEQFF. In DNA form, the CDR3 reads TGTGCCAGCAGTTCCCGACTAGCAGGCTCCTACAATGAGCAGTTCTTC.

The chain couples TRBV11-2 to TRBJ2-5; D gene uncertain. This CDR3 is 14 amino acids long. The V end was cut by 1 base, the J end by 3 bases, with 9 bases between. CDR1 is SGHAT, CDR2 FQNNGV, per germline. CDR3 sequence reads: CASSLGVVEETQYF. As DNA, the CDR3 is TGTGCCAGCAGCTTAGGAGTAGTGGAAGAGACCCAGTACTTC.

The rearrangement uses TRBV5-1 and TRBJ2-5, with D hard to call. CDR1 is SGHRS and CDR2 is YFSETQ in the germline V gene. V lost 0 bases and J 5 bases, leaving 5 bases between the germline ends. The CDR3 covers 12 residues. CDR3 sequence reads: CASSLDGETQYF. The CDR3 DNA reads TGCGCCAGCAGCTTGGACGGGGAGACCCAGTACTTC.

This rearrangement joins TRBV5-1 to TRBJ2-1, with 9 bases fitting TRBD2. Germline V gene lookup returns CDR1 SGHRS and CDR2 YFSETQ. This CDR3 spans 20 amino acids. The ends lost 0 bases at V and 0 bases at J; junction bases unmatched: 13. The CDR3 loop reads CASSLAGGRALKGSYNEQFF. CDR3 coding DNA: TGCGCCAGCAGCTTGGCGGGCGGGAGGGCCTTGAAGGGCTCCTACAATGAGCAGTTCTTC. Variable domain in full (rest from reference TRBV5-1 and TRBJ2-1): KAGVTQTPRYLIKTRGQQVTLSCSPISGHRSVSWYQQTPGQGLQFLFEYFSETQRNKGNFPGRFSGRQFSNSRSEMNVSTLELGDSALYLCASSLAGGRALKGSYNEQFFGPGTRLTVL.

This clone was counted between two and nine times. The chain couples TRBV28 to TRBJ2-7; D is perhaps TRBD1 (6 bases). Trimming pared 3 bases from V and 6 bases from J, leaving 9 bases between. The CDR3 spans 12 residues. The germline gives CDR1 MDHEN, CDR2 SYDVKM. The CDR3 coding sequence is TGTGCCAGCAGTTTGGGGGCAGCCGAGCAGTACTTC. It specifies CASSLGAAEQYF.

The chain couples TRBV12-3 or TRBV12-4 to TRBJ1-1; 7 bases map to TRBD1. The junction had 4 bases not matched to a gene; V was cut back by 3 bases and J by 9 bases. The CDR3 runs to 12 residues. CDR3 coding DNA: TGTGCCAGCAGTTTCCGGGACAGACAAGCTTTCTTT. This codes for CASSFRDRQAFF.

CDR3 amino acids: CASSPGGRTLSGANVLTF. The CDR3, as DNA: TGTGCCAGTAGCCCAGGGGGCAGGACGCTTTCTGGGGCCAACGTCCTGACTTTC. The J gene is TRBJ2-6, the V gene TRBV19, with TRBD1 identical over 8 bases. The germline gives CDR1 LNHDA, CDR2 SQIVND (reference sequence). V was pared by 6 bases and J by 1 base, with 11 bases of the junction left unmatched. This CDR3 has 18 residues. Variable domain in full (rest from reference TRBV19 and TRBJ2-6): DGGITQSPKYLFRKEGQNVTLSCEQNLNHDAMYWYRQDPGQGLRLIYYSQIVNDFQKGDIAEGYSVSREKKESFPLTVTSAQKNPTAFYLCASSPGGRTLSGANVLTFGAGSRLTVL.

This sequence joins TRBV18 and TRBJ2-7, with TRBD2 matching 7 bases. This CDR3 has 13 amino acids. Trimming cost V 0 bases and J 4 bases; bases outside gene matches: 0. Germline assignment: CDR1 KGHSH and CDR2 LQKENI. The CDR3 DNA follows: TGTGCCAGCTCACCACCGGGGGGGTACGAGCAGTACTTC. Its protein is CASSPPGGYEQYF.

This CDR3 is CSGRDRSYGYTF. The CDR3 nucleotides read TGCAGCGGCCGGGACAGGAGCTATGGCTACACCTTC. The chain recombines TRBV29-1 with TRBJ1-2, with 8 bases identical to TRBD1. Germline CDR1 reads SQVTM; CDR2 reads ANQGSEA. The trim removed 7 bases at V and 4 bases at J, leaving 5 bases unmatched. This CDR3 comprises 12 residues.